The clone carrying this T cell receptor beta chain was recorded many times. What it binds is unknown. Sample-barcoded 5' priming and a J-beta primer mix drove a second PCR of roughly 6 to 12 cycles. All samples yielded 3 million or more CDR3-containing paired-end reads. TCRdb analysed the 5' RACE reads with MiXCR anew, one entry per CDR3 protein. The repertoire has more than 1 million distinct CDR3 sequences, under 45% of them found once; the top ten carry about 20%. The data were obtained in a study of blood T cells in healthy people across ages. Whole-study results and caveats: Comparison with aged donors showed that long-lived donors had more naive CD4+ cells and higher diversity.

This CDR3 comprises 14 residues. V shed 3 bases and J shed 5 bases, with 13 bases lying between them. V usage is TRBV12-3 or TRBV12-4 and J usage is TRBJ2-5; D ambiguous. This receptor was taken from an older woman in good health. The sequenced sample consisted of blood. As DNA, the CDR3 is TGTGCCAGCAGTTTGCTTAATAGGCAGGAGACCCAGTACTTC. Encoded protein: CASSLLNRQETQYF.